Below are 25 T cell receptor beta chains sequenced from a single sample in a study of cytomegalovirus exposure and HLA in healthy donors. PCR used 60 Vbeta primers and 13 Jbeta primers. The data were produced by immunoSEQ multiplex PCR, yet TCRdb's version contains in-frame clones alone and is incomplete. The sample has around 85,000 clones, over 70% seen once; the top ten hold 20% to 25%. The specimen sequenced was PBMCs. The receptor set was obtained from a young man in good health and CMV-seropositive.

This clone was recorded only once. V is TRBV5-4 and J is TRBJ2-5; 11 bases match TRBD2. V lost 4 bases and J lost 4; bases outside the gene matches: 12. This CDR3 comprises 17 residues. Germline values: CDR1 SGHNT, CDR2 YYREEE (reference sequence). CDR3 loop: CASSGKEGLAGGETQYF. DNA of the CDR3: TGTGCCAGCAGCGGGAAGGAGGGGCTAGCGGGAGGAGAGACCCAGTACTTC.

This clone was seen a handful of times. The J gene is TRBJ2-3, the V gene TRBV2, with 8 bases lining up with TRBD2. CDR1 is SNHLY, CDR2 FYNNEI, per germline. The J segment lost 2 bases and the V segment lost 5 bases, leaving 6 bases of the junction unmatched. The CDR3 is 15 amino acids. The CDR3 nucleotides read TGTGCCAGCAGTCCCACTAGCGGCACCACAGATACGCAGTATTTT. Translation: CASSPTSGTTDTQYF.

This chain links TRBV7-2 with TRBJ2-6, with D perhaps TRBD2 (5 bases). V lost 1 base to trimming and J lost 0 bases, with 10 bases between them. CDR1 is SGHTA and CDR2 is FQGNSA in the germline V gene. The CDR3 contains 17 residues. The CDR3 region is CASSLDPGSSGANVLTF. The CDR3 DNA follows: TGTGCCAGCAGCTTAGATCCGGGGAGCTCTGGGGCCAACGTCCTGACTTTC.

V gene TRBV28 combines with J gene TRBJ1-5; possible D gene TRBD1, 6 bases. The CDR3 consists of 14 residues. Germline loops: CDR1 MDHEN, CDR2 SYDVKM. Trimming stripped 2 bases from V and 9 bases from J, with 14 bases between. The chain's CDR3 is CASSLGRRGSPQHF. The CDR3 bases are TGTGCCAGCAGTTTAGGGCGCAGGGGCTCGCCCCAGCATTTT.

The chain couples TRBV30 to TRBJ2-7, with TRBD2 as a possible D gene (7 bases). This CDR3 is 12 amino acids long. The germline gives CDR1 GTSNPN, CDR2 SVGIG (reference sequence). V lost 8 bases and J lost 1, with 12 bases in between. The CDR3 nucleotides read TGTGCCGGGGGGGCGGAGTCCTACGAGCAGTACTTC. Protein: CAGGAESYEQYF.

This clone was detected only once. The V call is TRBV27, the J call TRBJ1-5, with 7 bases aligning to TRBD1. The CDR3 consists of 16 residues. Germline V lookup: CDR1 MNHEY, CDR2 SMNVEV (reference sequence). V dropped 0 bases and J dropped 1; count of bases not matched to a gene: 3. The CDR3 sequence: CASSLSSGGSNQPQHF. In DNA form, the CDR3 reads TGTGCCAGCAGTTTATCGTCAGGGGGAAGCAATCAGCCCCAGCATTTT.

This rearrangement joins TRBV19 to TRBJ2-7, with D possibly TRBD2 on 6 matching bases. V was shortened by 3 bases and J by 7 bases, with 16 bases between the two germline ends. This CDR3 has 14 amino acids. Germline CDR1 is LNHDA and CDR2 is SQIVND (reference sequence). The CDR3 loop is CASSMGLPTGEQYF. CDR3 nucleotides: TGTGCCAGTAGTATGGGACTGCCAACGGGAGAGCAGTACTTC.

The V gene is TRBV6-1, the J gene TRBJ1-2; TRBD1 agrees at 9 bases. With 6 bases clipped from V and 3 bases from J, the junction kept 5 bases outside the gene matches. Germline CDR1 and CDR2: MNHNS and SASEGT. The length of the CDR3 is 14 residues. CDR3 protein: CASSRDRADYGYTF. The CDR3 DNA is TGTGCCAGCAGCCGGGACAGGGCAGACTATGGCTACACCTTC.

Comments on this clone: In the same sample, other DNA sequences code for this CDR3. The chain combines TRBV21-1 with TRBJ1-4. TRBV21-1 is noted as a pseudogene. This CDR3 contains 17 residues. The CDR3 DNA follows: TGTGCCAGCAGCAAAGATTACGGGGATGCAACTAATGAAAAACTGTTTTTT. This encodes CASSKDYGDATNEKLFF.

This clone was observed a single time. This rearrangement joins TRBV7-3 to TRBJ2-3, with D perhaps TRBD2 (7 bases). Germline V gene data show CDR1 as SGHTA and CDR2 as FQGTGA. This CDR3 spans 16 amino acids. Trimming cost V 5 bases and J 0 bases, with 15 bases left between them. The CDR3 spells CASSPRTAGSTDTQYF. CDR3 in DNA: TGTGCCAGCAGCCCCCGGACAGCGGGAAGCACAGATACGCAGTATTTT.

The chain employs TRBV7-9 and TRBJ2-7; possibly TRBD2 for D (6 bases). The germline V and J ends were trimmed by 10 bases and 4 bases, with 17 bases remaining between them. In germline, CDR1 is SEHNR, CDR2 FQNEAQ (reference sequence). CDR3 length: 13 residues. CDR3 protein: CAKLTSPPYEQYF. In nucleotides, the CDR3 is TGTGCCAAGTTGACTAGTCCCCCGTACGAGCAGTACTTC.

This clone has a handful of counts. The V and J genes are TRBV19 and TRBJ2-1, with D perhaps TRBD2 (6 bases). The CDR3 length is 17 residues. Trimming pared 1 base from V and 8 bases from J, leaving 21 bases between. From germline, CDR1 is LNHDA and CDR2 SQIVND (reference sequence). The CDR3, as DNA: TGTGCCAGTAGTATAGGCCTAGCGATAGCCCATTCGTATGAGCAGTTCTTC. Encoded protein: CASSIGLAIAHSYEQFF.

The chain employs TRBV5-1 and TRBJ2-5, with D perhaps matching TRBD2 (5 bases). The CDR3 runs to 13 residues. Trimming removed 3 bases from V and 5 bases from J, with 11 bases in between. Germline V gives CDR1 SGHRS, CDR2 YFSETQ. This chain's CDR3 is CASSSSPGETQYF. As DNA, the CDR3 is TGCGCCAGCAGCTCTTCACCGGGGGAGACCCAGTACTTC.

V usage is TRBV13 and J usage is TRBJ1-6; D is uncertain. This CDR3 has 14 amino acids. Per the germline V gene, CDR1 is PRHDT and CDR2 is FYEKMQ (reference sequence). V was cut by 0 bases and J by 8 bases, with 8 bases left in between. The CDR3 DNA reads TGTGCCAGCAGCTTAGGACAGCTTGATTCACCCCTCCACTTT. Its translation: CASSLGQLDSPLHF.

The rearrangement links TRBV5-4 to TRBJ2-1; 8 positions match TRBD2. CDR1 SGHNT and CDR2 YYREEE come from the germline V gene (reference sequence). This CDR3 has 16 amino acids. The V and J ends lost 4 bases and 4 bases, in that order; junction bases with no gene match: 10. The CDR3 here is CASSPLAGGTYNEQFF. CDR3 DNA: TGTGCCAGCAGCCCTCTAGCGGGCGGTACTTACAATGAGCAGTTCTTC.

This clone was counted a single time. This sequence joins TRBV5-6 and TRBJ2-1; 7 bases fit TRBD2. Unmatched junction bases numbered 7, after V lost 4 bases and J lost 0 bases. The CDR3 consists of 16 residues. The germline gives CDR1 SGHDT, CDR2 YYEEEE. CDR3 coding DNA: TGTGCCAGCAGCGTTCCCCCGGGGGGCTCCTACAATGAGCAGTTCTTC. It translates to CASSVPPGGSYNEQFF.

This rearrangement joins TRBV10-3 to TRBJ1-5, with TRBD1 matching over 10 bases. CDR3 length: 15 amino acids. Trimming took 2 bases from V and 5 from J; bases not matched to a gene: 3. Germline V lookup: CDR1 ENHRY, CDR2 SYGVKD. The CDR3 DNA reads TGTGCCATCAGTGAGATTGGGACAGGGGATCAGCCCCAGCATTTT. Translating gives CAISEIGTGDQPQHF.

V usage is TRBV6-4 and J usage is TRBJ1-5; 7 bases align to TRBD1. Unmatched junction bases numbered 9, after V lost 0 bases and J lost 1 base. The CDR3 has 18 amino acids. Germline values: CDR1 MRHNA, CDR2 SNTAGT. In nucleotides, the CDR3 is TGTGCCAGCAGTGACTCGAAGAGGGGGCCCTCAAGCAATCAGCCCCAGCATTTT. It yields the protein CASSDSKRGPSSNQPQHF.

This chain joins TRBV19 and TRBJ2-1; the match to TRBD1 covers 7 bases. The CDR3 runs 11 residues. The germline V gene has CDR1 LNHDA and CDR2 SQIVND (reference sequence). V lost 6 bases and J lost 9; bases outside the gene matches: 2. The CDR3 loop reads CASSRDSEQFF. The CDR3 nucleotides read TGTGCCAGTAGCCGGGACAGTGAGCAGTTCTTC. Based on the CDR3 plus reference TRBV19 and TRBJ2-1, the full variable domain is DGGITQSPKYLFRKEGQNVTLSCEQNLNHDAMYWYRQDPGQGLRLIYYSQIVNDFQKGDIAEGYSVSREKKESFPLTVTSAQKNPTAFYLCASSRDSEQFFGPGTRLTVL.

V usage is TRBV10-1 and J usage is TRBJ1-2; a weak D match, TRBD1 (5 bases). Looked up from germline, CDR1 is WNHNN and CDR2 is SYGVQD (reference sequence). This CDR3 has 13 residues. V lost 0 bases to trimming and J lost 4 bases, with 6 bases between them. CDR3 DNA sequence: TGCGCCAGCAGTGAGTCAAGGGGCTATGGCTACACCTTC. Encoded protein: CASSESRGYGYTF.

The chain couples TRBV2 to TRBJ2-5; a possible D gene is TRBD2 (7 bases). The CDR3 has 15 amino acids. Germline V gene lookup returns CDR1 SNHLY and CDR2 FYNNEI. Trimming took 6 bases from V and 1 from J, leaving 15 bases between them. The CDR3 DNA follows: TGTGCCAGCAGCCCCGAGGGGGGGGCCCAAGAGACCCAGTACTTC. Protein: CASSPEGGAQETQYF. The complete variable domain, with remaining parts taken from reference TRBV2 and TRBJ2-5, reads EPEVTQTPSHQVTQMGQEVILRCVPISNHLYFYWYRQILGQKVEFLVSFYNNEISEKSEIFDDQFSVERPDGSNFTLKIRSTKLEDSAMYFCASSPEGGAQETQYFGPGTRLLVL.

This clone was seen a single time. The V call is TRBV27, the J call TRBJ2-3; 7 nucleotides align to TRBD1. Germline V gene data show CDR1 as MNHEY and CDR2 as SMNVEV (reference sequence). V shed 6 bases, J shed 0 bases, and the junction held 15 bases outside the gene matches. The CDR3 runs 18 residues. CDR3 sequence (DNA): TGTGCCAGCAGCCCCACAGGGGTCGGTCTTCCTAGCACAGATACGCAGTATTTT. Residues: CASSPTGVGLPSTDTQYF.

The genes are TRBV30 and TRBJ1-1; no reliable D call. The V end lost 8 bases, the J end lost 4 bases, and 20 bases lay between the germline ends. CDR3 length equals 14 residues. Germline lookup yields CDR1 GTSNPN and CDR2 SVGIG (reference sequence). As DNA, the CDR3 is TGTGCCCAGCTTGGGCGTTTCGGTCCCACTGAAGCTTTCTTT. Translated: CAQLGRFGPTEAFF.

The count of this clone is one. This chain links TRBV29-1 with TRBJ2-2; TRBD2 matches at 9 bases. The germline V gene has CDR1 SQVTM and CDR2 ANQGSEA. The CDR3 consists of 15 residues. With V trimmed by 3 bases and J by 8 bases, 10 bases remained unmatched. The CDR3 sequence is CSVDEGGRAGGELFF. CDR3 DNA sequence: TGCAGCGTTGACGAAGGCGGGAGGGCCGGGGGGGAGCTGTTTTTT.

The rearrangement uses TRBV11-2 and TRBJ1-2; 7 bases fit TRBD1. The trim removed 3 bases at V and 0 bases at J, leaving 4 bases unmatched. Germline V gene data show CDR1 as SGHAT and CDR2 as FQNNGV. The CDR3 has 15 amino acids. DNA for the CDR3: TGTGCCAGCAGCTTGGACAGGAGTGCTAACTATGGCTACACCTTC. It is translated as CASSLDRSANYGYTF. Together with reference TRBV11-2 and TRBJ1-2, the CDR3 gives the full variable domain: EAGVAQSPRYKIIEKRQSVAFWCNPISGHATLYWYQQILGQGPKLLIQFQNNGVVDDSQLPKDRFSAERLKGVDSTLKIQPAKLEDSAVYLCASSLDRSANYGYTFGSGTRLTVV.